This T cell receptor beta chain is from a study of blood T cell repertoires in COVID-19. Study context: Acute and convalescent COVID-19 samples came from the United States, Italy and Spain. Sources were T cells, B-cell-depleted T cells, or PBMCs; the material itself was cDNA or gDNA.

The V gene's germline CDR1 is LGHNA and CDR2 YSLEER. Trimming stripped 0 bases from V and 4 bases from J, with 9 bases between. The CDR3 is 14 amino acids. The table came from immunoSEQ multiplex PCR; TCRdb's copy has only in-frame clones and leaves some out. Of more than 90,000 clones listed, about 90% are singletons. The source of this sequence is a man between 65 and 79 years old who had recovered from COVID-19. Sequencing was carried out using peripheral blood. The V gene is TRBV4-3, the J gene TRBJ1-2; D gene uncertain. The CDR3: CASSQDREGYGYTF. The CDR3 DNA reads as TGCGCCAGCAGCCAAGATAGGGAGGGCTATGGCTACACCTTC.